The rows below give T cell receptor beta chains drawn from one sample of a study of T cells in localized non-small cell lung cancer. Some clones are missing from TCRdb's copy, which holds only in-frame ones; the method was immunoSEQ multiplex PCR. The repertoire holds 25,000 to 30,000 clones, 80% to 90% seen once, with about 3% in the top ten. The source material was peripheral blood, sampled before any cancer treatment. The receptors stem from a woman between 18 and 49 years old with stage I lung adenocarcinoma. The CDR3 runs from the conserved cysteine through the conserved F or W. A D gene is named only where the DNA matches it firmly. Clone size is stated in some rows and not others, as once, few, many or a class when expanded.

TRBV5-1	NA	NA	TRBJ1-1	CASSFAEEGTEAFF	TGCGCCAGCAGCTTCGCAGAGGAGGGGACTGAAGCTTTCTTT
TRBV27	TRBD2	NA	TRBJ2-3	CASSSGGRATDTQYF	TGTGCCAGCAGTTCGGGCGGGAGGGCCACAGATACGCAGTATTTT
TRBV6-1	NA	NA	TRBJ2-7	CASSPQGTVQYF	TGTGCCAGCAGTCCACAGGGGACTGTGCAGTACTTC
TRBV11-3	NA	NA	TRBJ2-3	CASSLGDTQYF	TGTGCCAGCAGCTTAGGGGATACGCAGTATTTT
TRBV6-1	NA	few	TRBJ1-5	CASKSDSNQPQHF	TGTGCCAGCAAATCGGATAGCAATCAGCCCCAGCATTTT
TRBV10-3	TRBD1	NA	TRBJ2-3	CAISGQGGTDTQYF	TGTGCCATCAGTGGACAGGGCGGTACAGATACGCAGTATTTT
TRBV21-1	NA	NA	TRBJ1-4	CASSKEARTNEKLFF	TGTGCCAGCAGCAAAGAAGCCAGAACTAATGAAAAACTGTTTTTT
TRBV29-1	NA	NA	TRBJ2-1	CSGKINNEQFF	TGCAGCGGGAAAATTAACAATGAGCAGTTCTTC
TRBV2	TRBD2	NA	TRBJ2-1	CASRLAGDNEQFF	TGTGCCAGCAGATTAGCGGGGGACAATGAGCAGTTCTTC
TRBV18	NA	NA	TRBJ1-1	CASSPTRNTEAFF	TGTGCCAGCTCACCGACACGTAACACTGAAGCTTTCTTT
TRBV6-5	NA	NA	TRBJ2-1	CASSLDGEQFF	TGTGCCAGCAGCCTCGACGGGGAGCAGTTCTTC
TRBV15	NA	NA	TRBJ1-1	CATSRTDTRGAFF	TGTGCCACCAGCAGAACGGACACCCGTGGAGCTTTCTTT
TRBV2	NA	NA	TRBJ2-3	CALRRTDTDTQYF	TGTGCCCTCAGACGGACAGACACAGATACGCAGTATTTT
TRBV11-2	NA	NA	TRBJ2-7	CASSSIRAGSSYEQYF	TGTGCCAGCAGCTCGATCCGGGCAGGTAGCTCCTACGAGCAGTACTTC
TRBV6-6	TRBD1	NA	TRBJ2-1	CASRADRALNNEQFF	TGTGCCAGCAGAGCCGACAGGGCGTTAAACAATGAGCAGTTCTTC
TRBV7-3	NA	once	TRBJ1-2	CASSPMGPGDYGYTF	TGTGCCAGCAGCCCAATGGGTCCGGGGGACTATGGCTACACCTTC
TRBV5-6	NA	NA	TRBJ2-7	CASSLVTYEQYF	TGTGCCAGCAGCTTGGTAACGTACGAGCAGTACTTC
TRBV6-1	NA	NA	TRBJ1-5	CASQIAGGGQPQHF	TGTGCCAGTCAGATCGCGGGGGGTGGTCAGCCCCAGCATTTT
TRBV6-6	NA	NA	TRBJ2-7	CASSLRTPYEQYF	TGTGCCAGCAGCCTTCGGACCCCCTACGAGCAGTACTTC
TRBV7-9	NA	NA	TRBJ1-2	CASSRQGGYGYTF	TGTGCCAGCAGCCGCCAGGGCGGCTATGGCTACACCTTC
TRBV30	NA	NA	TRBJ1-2	CAWSTEYGYTF	TGTGCCTGGAGTACCGAATATGGCTACACCTTC
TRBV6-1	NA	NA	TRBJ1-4	CASRDDSNEKLFF	TGTGCCAGCAGGGACGACAGCAATGAAAAACTGTTTTTT
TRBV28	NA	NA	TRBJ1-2	CASRPGGIDYGYTF	TGTGCCAGCAGACCCGGAGGAATTGACTATGGCTACACCTTC
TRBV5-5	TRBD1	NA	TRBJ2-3	CASSRQGSTDTQYF	TGTGCCAGCAGCAGACAGGGGTCCACAGATACGCAGTATTTT
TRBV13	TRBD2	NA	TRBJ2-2	CASSLGDTWSGKVTGELFF	TGTGCCAGCAGTTTAGGGGATACCTGGAGCGGGAAGGTCACCGGGGAGCTGTTTTTT
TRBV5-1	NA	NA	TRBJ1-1	CASSLEGWATEAFF	TGCGCCAGCAGCTTGGAGGGATGGGCAACTGAAGCTTTCTTT
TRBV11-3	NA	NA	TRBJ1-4	CASSHPGAAPEKLFF	TGTGCCAGCAGCCACCCGGGAGCGGCGCCTGAAAAACTGTTTTTT
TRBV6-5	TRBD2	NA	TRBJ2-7	CASSYGLAEREQYF	TGTGCCAGCAGTTACGGGCTAGCGGAAAGGGAGCAGTACTTC
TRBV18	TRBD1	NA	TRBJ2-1	CASSPLGQVYNEQFF	TGTGCCAGCTCACCTCTGGGACAGGTTTACAATGAGCAGTTCTTC
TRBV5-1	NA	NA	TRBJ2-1	CASSPQTTGTGSDEQFF	TGCGCCAGCAGCCCACAGACAACCGGGACGGGTTCTGATGAGCAGTTCTTC
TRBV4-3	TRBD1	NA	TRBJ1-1	CASSPTRDRHTEAFF	TGCGCCAGCAGCCCAACCCGGGACAGGCACACTGAAGCTTTCTTT
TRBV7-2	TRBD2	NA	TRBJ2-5	CASSPRTSGKETQYF	TGTGCCAGCAGCCCCAGGACTAGCGGGAAAGAGACCCAGTACTTC
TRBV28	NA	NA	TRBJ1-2	CASSFARGYTF	TGTGCCAGCAGTTTCGCGCGCGGCTACACCTTC
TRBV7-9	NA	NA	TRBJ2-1	CASSLSTGFDEQFF	TGTGCCAGCAGCTTAAGTACAGGGTTCGATGAGCAGTTCTTC
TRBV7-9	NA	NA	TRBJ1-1	CASSPDTLNTEAFF	TGTGCCAGCAGCCCCGACACATTGAACACTGAAGCTTTCTTT
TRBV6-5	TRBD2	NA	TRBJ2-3	CASRKRGLTDTQYF	TGTGCCAGCAGAAAGCGGGGGCTCACAGATACGCAGTATTTT
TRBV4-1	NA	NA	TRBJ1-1	CASSQGLPNTEAFF	TGCGCCAGCAGCCAAGGACTTCCGAACACTGAAGCTTTCTTT
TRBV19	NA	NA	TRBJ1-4	CASSIPTTNEKLFF	TGTGCCAGTAGTATTCCGACAACTAATGAAAAACTGTTTTTT
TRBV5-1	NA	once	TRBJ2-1	CASSWDGSSYNEQFF	TGCGCCAGCAGCTGGGACGGCAGCTCCTACAATGAGCAGTTCTTC
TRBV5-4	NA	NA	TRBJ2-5	CASSFLPGETQYF	TGTGCCAGCAGCTTTTTACCAGGGGAGACCCAGTACTTC
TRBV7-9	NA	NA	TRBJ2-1	CASRFTRVSGEQFF	TGTGCCAGCAGATTTACTAGGGTTTCCGGTGAGCAGTTCTTC
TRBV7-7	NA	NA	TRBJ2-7	CASSPDRKFSYEQYF	TGTGCCAGCAGCCCAGACAGGAAATTCTCCTACGAGCAGTACTTC
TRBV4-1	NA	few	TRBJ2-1	CASSQDKGPYNEQFF	TGCGCCAGCAGCCAAGATAAGGGACCCTACAATGAGCAGTTCTTC
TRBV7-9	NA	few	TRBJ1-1	CASSLGGGTEAFF	TGTGCCAGCAGCTTAGGGGGTGGGACTGAAGCTTTCTTT
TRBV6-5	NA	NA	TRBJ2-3	CASSYSSGSTDTQYF	TGTGCCAGCAGTTACTCGAGCGGGAGCACAGATACGCAGTATTTT
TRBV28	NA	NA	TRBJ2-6	CASSWGASGANVLTF	TGTGCCAGCAGTTGGGGCGCGTCTGGGGCCAACGTCCTGACTTTC
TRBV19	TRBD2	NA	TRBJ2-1	CASSIPLGEGTPGEQFF	TGTGCCAGTAGTATTCCACTTGGGGAGGGGACCCCGGGAGAGCAGTTCTTC
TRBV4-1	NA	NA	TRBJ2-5	CASSGPNWDQETQYF	TGCGCCAGCAGCGGTCCGAATTGGGACCAAGAGACCCAGTACTTC
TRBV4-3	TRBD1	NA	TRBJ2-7	CASSRASGTGGREQYF	TGCGCCAGCAGCCGAGCCTCCGGGACAGGGGGTAGGGAGCAGTACTTC
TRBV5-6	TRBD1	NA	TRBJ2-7	CASSLRTGRYEQYF	TGTGCCAGCAGCTTGAGGACAGGGAGGTACGAGCAGTACTTC
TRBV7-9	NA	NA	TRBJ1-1	CASSPLSNTEAFF	TGTGCCAGCAGCCCCCTTTCGAACACTGAAGCTTTCTTT
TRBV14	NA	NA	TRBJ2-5	CASSQDLPRRGGKTQYF	TGTGCCAGCAGCCAAGACCTCCCTCGGCGGGGAGGAAAGACCCAGTACTTC
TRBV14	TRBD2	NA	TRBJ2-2	CANKPLAGTGELFF	TGTGCCAATAAGCCCCTAGCGGGGACCGGGGAGCTGTTTTTT